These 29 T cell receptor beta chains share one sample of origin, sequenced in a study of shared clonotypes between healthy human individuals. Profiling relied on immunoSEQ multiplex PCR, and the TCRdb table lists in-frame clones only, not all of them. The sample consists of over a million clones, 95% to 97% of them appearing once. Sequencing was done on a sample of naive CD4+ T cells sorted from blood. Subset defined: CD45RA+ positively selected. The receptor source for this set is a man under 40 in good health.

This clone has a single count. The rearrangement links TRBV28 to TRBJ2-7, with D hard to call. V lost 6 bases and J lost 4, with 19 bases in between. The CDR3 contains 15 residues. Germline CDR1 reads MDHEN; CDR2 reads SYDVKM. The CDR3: CASSDQTPPGYEQYF. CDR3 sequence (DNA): TGTGCCAGCAGCGACCAAACTCCGCCGGGTTACGAGCAGTACTTC. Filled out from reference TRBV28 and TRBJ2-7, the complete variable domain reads DVKVTQSSRYLVKRTGEKVFLECVQDMDHENMFWYRQDPGLGLRLIYFSYDVKMKEKGDIPEGYSVSREKKERFSLILESASTNQTSMYLCASSDQTPPGYEQYFGPGTRLTVT.

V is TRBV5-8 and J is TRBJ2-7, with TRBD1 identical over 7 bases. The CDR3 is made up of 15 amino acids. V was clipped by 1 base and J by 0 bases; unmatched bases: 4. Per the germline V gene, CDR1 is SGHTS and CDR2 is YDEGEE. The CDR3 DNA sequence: TGTGCCAGCAGCTTGATCCACAGGGGCTCCTACGAGCAGTACTTC. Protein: CASSLIHRGSYEQYF. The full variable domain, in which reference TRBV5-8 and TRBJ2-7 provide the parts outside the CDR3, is EAGVTQSPTHLIKTRGQQATLRCSPISGHTSVYWYQQALGLGLQFLLWYDEGEERNRGNFPPRFSGRQFPNYSSELNVNALELEDSALYLCASSLIHRGSYEQYFGPGTRLTVT.

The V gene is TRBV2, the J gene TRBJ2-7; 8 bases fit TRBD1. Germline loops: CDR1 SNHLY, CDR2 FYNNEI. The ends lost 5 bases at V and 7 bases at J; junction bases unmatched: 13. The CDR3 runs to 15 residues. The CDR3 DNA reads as TGTGCCAGCAGTTACTTTGGTCAGGGGGCGGAAGAGCAGTACTTC. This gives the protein CASSYFGQGAEEQYF. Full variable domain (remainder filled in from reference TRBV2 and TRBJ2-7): EPEVTQTPSHQVTQMGQEVILRCVPISNHLYFYWYRQILGQKVEFLVSFYNNEISEKSEIFDDQFSVERPDGSNFTLKIRSTKLEDSAMYFCASSYFGQGAEEQYFGPGTRLTVT.

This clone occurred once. The CDR3 DNA follows: TGTGCCAGCAGCCAAGATCTAGCGGGAGACGAGCAGTACTTC. This translates into CASSQDLAGDEQYF. The rearrangement links TRBV4-2 to TRBJ2-7; the match to TRBD2 covers 10 bases. This CDR3 is 14 amino acids long. V lost 0 bases and J lost 5; bases outside the gene matches: 1. Germline values: CDR1 LGHNA, CDR2 YNFKEQ.

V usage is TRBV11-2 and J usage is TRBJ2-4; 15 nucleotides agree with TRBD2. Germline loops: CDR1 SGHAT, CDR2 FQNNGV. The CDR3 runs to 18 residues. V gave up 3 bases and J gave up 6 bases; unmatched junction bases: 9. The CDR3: CASSFRSSGLAGGNIQYF. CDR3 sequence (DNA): TGTGCCAGCAGCTTCCGATCGTCGGGACTAGCGGGAGGAAACATTCAGTACTTC.

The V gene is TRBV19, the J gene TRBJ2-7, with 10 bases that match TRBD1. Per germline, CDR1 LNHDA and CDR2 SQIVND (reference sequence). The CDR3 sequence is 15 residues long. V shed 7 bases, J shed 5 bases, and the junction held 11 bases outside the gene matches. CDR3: CASTTTTGGYNEQYF. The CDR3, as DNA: TGTGCCAGTACCACCACGACAGGGGGCTATAACGAGCAGTACTTC.

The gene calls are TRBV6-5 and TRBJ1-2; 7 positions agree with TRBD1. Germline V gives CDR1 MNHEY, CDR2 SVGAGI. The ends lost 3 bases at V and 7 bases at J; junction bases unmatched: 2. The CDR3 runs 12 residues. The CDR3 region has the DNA TGTGCCAGCAGTTATGGGACAGCTGGCTACACCTTC. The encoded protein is CASSYGTAGYTF.

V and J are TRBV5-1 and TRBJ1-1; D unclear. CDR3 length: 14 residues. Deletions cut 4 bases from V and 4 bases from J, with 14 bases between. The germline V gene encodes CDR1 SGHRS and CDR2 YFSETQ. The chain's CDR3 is CASSIPTDLTEAFF. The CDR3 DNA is TGCGCCAGCAGCATCCCGACGGACCTCACTGAAGCTTTCTTT.

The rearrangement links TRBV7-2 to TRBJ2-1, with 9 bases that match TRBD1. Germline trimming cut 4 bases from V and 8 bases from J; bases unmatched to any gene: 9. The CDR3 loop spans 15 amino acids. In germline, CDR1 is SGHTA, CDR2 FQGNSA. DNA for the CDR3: TGTGCCAGCAGCTCACTCCGGGACAGGGCAGATGAGCAGTTCTTC. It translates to CASSSLRDRADEQFF.

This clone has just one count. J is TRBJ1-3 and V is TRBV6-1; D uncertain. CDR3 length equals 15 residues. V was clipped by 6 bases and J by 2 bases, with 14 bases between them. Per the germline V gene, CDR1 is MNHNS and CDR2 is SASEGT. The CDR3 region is CASRGTHSTGNTIYF. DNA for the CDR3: TGTGCCAGCAGGGGAACCCACAGTACTGGAAACACCATATATTTT.

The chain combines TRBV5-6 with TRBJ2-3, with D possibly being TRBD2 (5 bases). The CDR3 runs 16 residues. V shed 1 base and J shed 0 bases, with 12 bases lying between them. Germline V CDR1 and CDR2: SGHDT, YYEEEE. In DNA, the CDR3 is TGTGCCAGCAGCTTGTTAGCGTATTCTAGCACAGATACGCAGTATTTT. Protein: CASSLLAYSSTDTQYF.

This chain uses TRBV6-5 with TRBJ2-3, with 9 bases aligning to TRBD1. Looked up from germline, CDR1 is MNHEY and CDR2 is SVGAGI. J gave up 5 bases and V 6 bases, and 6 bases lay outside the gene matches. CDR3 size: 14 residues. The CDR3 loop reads CASSLDRGEDTQYF. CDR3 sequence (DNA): TGTGCCAGCAGCCTGGACAGGGGCGAAGATACGCAGTATTTT.

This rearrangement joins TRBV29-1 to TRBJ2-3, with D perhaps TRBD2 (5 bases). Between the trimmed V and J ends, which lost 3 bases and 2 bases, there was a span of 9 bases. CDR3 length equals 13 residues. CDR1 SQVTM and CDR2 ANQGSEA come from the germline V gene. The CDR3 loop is CSVEGSYTDTQYF. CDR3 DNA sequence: TGCAGCGTTGAGGGGAGTTACACAGATACGCAGTATTTT.

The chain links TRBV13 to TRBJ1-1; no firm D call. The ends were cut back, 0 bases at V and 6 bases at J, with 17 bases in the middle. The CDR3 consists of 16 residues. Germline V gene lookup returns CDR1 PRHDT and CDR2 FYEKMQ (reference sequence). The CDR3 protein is CASSLGGRLLESEAFF. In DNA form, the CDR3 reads TGTGCCAGCAGCTTAGGCGGGCGGTTGTTAGAGTCTGAAGCTTTCTTT.

The CDR3 DNA follows: TGTGCCAGCAGTGAACTACAGGGGGACCAGCCCCAGCATTTT. It codes for CASSELQGDQPQHF. V gene TRBV2 combines with J gene TRBJ1-5, with 8 bases lining up with TRBD1. Germline V gene data show CDR1 as SNHLY and CDR2 as FYNNEI. The CDR3 consists of 14 residues. V lost 2 bases, J lost 7 bases, and 4 bases stayed unmatched.

This chain's CDR3 is CASRPFPGQTYEQYF. The CDR3 DNA follows: TGTGCCAGCAGACCCTTCCCGGGACAGACCTACGAGCAGTACTTC. The chain couples TRBV6-5 to TRBJ2-7; 7 bases fit TRBD1. Trimming at V came to 6 bases and at J to 2 bases, leaving 10 bases not matched to a gene. The germline V gene has CDR1 MNHEY and CDR2 SVGAGI. The CDR3 loop spans 15 amino acids.

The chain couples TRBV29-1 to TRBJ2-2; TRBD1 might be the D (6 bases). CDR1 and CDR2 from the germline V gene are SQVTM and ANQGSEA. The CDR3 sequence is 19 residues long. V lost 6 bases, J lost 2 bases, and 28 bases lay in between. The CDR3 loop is CSVQRGDKAKPINTGELFF. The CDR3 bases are TGCAGCGTCCAACGAGGGGACAAGGCAAAACCGATAAACACCGGGGAGCTGTTTTTT.

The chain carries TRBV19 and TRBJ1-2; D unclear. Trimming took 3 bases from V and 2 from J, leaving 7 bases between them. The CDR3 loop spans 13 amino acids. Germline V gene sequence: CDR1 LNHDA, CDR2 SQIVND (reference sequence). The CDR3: CASSISVNYGYTF. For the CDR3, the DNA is TGTGCCAGTAGTATCTCAGTAAACTATGGCTACACCTTC.

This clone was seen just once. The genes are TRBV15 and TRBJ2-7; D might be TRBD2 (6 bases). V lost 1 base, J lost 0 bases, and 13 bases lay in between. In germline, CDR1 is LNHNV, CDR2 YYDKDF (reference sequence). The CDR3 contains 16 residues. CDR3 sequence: CATSRGLGLHSYEQYF. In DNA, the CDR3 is TGTGCCACCAGCAGAGGTTTGGGACTGCACTCCTACGAGCAGTACTTC.

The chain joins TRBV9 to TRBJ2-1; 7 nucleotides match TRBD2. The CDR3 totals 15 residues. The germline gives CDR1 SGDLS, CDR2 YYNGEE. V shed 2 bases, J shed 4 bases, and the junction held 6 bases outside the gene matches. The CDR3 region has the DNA TGTGCCAGCAGCGTTCTAGCAGCGGGATACAATGAGCAGTTCTTC. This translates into CASSVLAAGYNEQFF.

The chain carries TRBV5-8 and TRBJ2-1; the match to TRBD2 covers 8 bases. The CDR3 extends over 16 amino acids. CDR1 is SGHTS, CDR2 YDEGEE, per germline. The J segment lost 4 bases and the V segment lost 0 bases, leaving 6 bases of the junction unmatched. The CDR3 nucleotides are TGTGCCAGCAGCTTGGCCGGTTTAGCGGGGTACAATGAGCAGTTCTTC. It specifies CASSLAGLAGYNEQFF.

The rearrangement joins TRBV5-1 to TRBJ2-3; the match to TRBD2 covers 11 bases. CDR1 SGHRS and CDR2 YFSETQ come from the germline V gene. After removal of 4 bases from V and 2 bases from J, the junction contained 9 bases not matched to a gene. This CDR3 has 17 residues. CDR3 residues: CASSPPRLAGHTDTQYF. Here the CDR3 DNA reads TGCGCCAGCAGCCCCCCTCGACTAGCGGGGCACACAGATACGCAGTATTTT.

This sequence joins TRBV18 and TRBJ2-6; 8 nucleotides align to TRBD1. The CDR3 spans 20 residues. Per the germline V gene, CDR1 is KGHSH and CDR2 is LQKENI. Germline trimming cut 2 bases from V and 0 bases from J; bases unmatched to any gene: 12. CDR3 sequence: CASSPTAILGQGSGANVLTF. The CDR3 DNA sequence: TGTGCCAGCTCACCAACTGCAATACTCGGACAGGGCTCTGGGGCCAACGTCCTGACTTTC. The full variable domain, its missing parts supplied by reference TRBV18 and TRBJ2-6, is NAGVMQNPRHLVRRRGQEARLRCSPMKGHSHVYWYRQLPEEGLKFMVYLQKENIIDESGMPKERFSAEFPKEGPSILRIQQVVRGDSAAYFCASSPTAILGQGSGANVLTFGAGSRLTVL.

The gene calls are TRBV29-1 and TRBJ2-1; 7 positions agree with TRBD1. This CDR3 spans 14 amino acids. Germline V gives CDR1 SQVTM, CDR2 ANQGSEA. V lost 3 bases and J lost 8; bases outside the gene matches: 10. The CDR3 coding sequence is TGCAGCGTTGATAGACTGACAGGGATCGATGAGCAGTTCTTC. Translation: CSVDRLTGIDEQFF.

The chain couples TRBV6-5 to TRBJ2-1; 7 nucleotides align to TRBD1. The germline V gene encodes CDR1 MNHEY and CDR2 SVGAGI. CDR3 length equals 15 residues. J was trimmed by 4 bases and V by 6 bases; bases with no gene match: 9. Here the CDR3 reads CASRRTGGRYNEQFF. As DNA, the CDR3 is TGTGCCAGCAGACGGACAGGAGGTCGTTACAATGAGCAGTTCTTC.

This CDR3 is CASSYSSVAGPYEQYF. The CDR3, as DNA: TGTGCCAGCAGTTACTCCTCCGTAGCAGGTCCCTACGAGCAGTACTTC. This sequence joins TRBV6-5 and TRBJ2-7, with D uncertain. The V gene's germline CDR1 is MNHEY and CDR2 SVGAGI. V was cut by 0 bases and J by 2 bases, with 14 bases left in between. The CDR3 has 16 residues.

The CDR3 bases are TGTGCCAGCTCATCGTGGACAGAGATAGTCAATGAGCAGTTCTTC. Translating gives CASSSWTEIVNEQFF. The chain links TRBV18 to TRBJ2-1, with D maybe TRBD1 (6 bases). Looked up from germline, CDR1 is KGHSH and CDR2 is LQKENI. Trimming removed 5 bases from V and 6 bases from J, with 17 bases in between. The CDR3 is made up of 15 amino acids.

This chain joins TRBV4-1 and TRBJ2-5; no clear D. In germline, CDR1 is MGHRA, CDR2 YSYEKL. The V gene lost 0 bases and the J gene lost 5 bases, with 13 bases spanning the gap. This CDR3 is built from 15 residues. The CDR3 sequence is CASSQDPGRRETQYF. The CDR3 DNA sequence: TGCGCCAGCAGCCAAGACCCTGGCAGGCGGGAGACCCAGTACTTC.

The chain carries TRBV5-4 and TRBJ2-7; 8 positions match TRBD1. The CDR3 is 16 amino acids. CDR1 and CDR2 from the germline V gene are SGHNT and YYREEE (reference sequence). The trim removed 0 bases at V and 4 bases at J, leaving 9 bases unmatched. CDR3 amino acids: CASSLGTPGGPYEQYF. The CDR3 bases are TGTGCCAGCAGCTTGGGCACTCCAGGGGGCCCATACGAGCAGTACTTC.